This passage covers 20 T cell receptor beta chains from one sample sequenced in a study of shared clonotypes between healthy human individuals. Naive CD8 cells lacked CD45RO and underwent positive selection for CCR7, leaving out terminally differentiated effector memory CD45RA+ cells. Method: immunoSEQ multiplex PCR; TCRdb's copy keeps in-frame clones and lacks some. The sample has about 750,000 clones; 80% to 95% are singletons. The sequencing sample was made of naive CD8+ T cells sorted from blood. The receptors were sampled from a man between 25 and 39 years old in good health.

The CDR3 reads CASSKDKGYEQFF. CDR3 nucleotides: TGTGCCAGCAGCAAAGATAAGGGTTATGAGCAGTTCTTC. The chain combines TRBV21-1 with TRBJ2-1. TRBV21-1 is reported as a pseudogene. The CDR3 consists of 13 residues.

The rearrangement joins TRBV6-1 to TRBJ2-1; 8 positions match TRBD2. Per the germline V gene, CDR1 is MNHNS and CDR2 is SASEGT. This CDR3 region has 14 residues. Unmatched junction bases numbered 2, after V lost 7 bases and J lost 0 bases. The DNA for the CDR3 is TGTGCCAGCAATGGACTAGCCTCCTACAATGAGCAGTTCTTC. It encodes CASNGLASYNEQFF.

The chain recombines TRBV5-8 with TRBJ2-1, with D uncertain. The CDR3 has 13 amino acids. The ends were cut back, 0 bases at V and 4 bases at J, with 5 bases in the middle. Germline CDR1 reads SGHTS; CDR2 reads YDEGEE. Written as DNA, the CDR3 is TGTGCCAGCAGCTTGGGTGGGTACAATGAGCAGTTCTTC. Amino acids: CASSLGGYNEQFF.

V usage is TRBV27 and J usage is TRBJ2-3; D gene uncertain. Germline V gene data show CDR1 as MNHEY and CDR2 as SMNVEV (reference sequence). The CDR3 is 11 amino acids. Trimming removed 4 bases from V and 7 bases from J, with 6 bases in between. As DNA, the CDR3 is TGTGCCAGCAGTTGGGGTAATACGCAGTATTTT. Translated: CASSWGNTQYF.

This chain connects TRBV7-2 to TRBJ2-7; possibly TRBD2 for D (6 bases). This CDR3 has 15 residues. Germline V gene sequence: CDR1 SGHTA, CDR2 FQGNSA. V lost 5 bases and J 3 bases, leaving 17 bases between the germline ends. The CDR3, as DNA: TGTGCCAGCAGCCTTTGGCTTGGGGAGGACTACGAGCAGTACTTC. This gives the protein CASSLWLGEDYEQYF. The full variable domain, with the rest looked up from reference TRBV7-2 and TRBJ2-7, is GAGVSQSPSNKVTEKGKDVELRCDPISGHTALYWYRQSLGQGLEFLIYFQGNSAPDKSGLPSDRFSAERTGGSVSTLTIQRTQQEDSAVYLCASSLWLGEDYEQYFGPGTRLTVT.

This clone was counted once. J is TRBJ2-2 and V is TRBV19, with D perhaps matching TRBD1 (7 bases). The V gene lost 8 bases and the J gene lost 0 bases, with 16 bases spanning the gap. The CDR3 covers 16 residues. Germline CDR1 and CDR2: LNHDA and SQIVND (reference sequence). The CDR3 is CASLPGGQPNTGELFF. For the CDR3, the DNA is TGTGCCAGTCTACCCGGGGGACAGCCGAACACCGGGGAGCTGTTTTTT.

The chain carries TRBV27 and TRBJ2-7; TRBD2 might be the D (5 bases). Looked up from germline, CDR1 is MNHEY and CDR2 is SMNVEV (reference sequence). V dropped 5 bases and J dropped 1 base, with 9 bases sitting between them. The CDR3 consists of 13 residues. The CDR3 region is CASSLTRSYEQYF. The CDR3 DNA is TGTGCCAGCAGTCTTACTAGATCCTACGAGCAGTACTTC.

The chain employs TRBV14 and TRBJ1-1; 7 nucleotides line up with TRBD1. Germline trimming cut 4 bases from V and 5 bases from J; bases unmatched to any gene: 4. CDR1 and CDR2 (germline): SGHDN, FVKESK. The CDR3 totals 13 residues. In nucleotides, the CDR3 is TGTGCCAGCAGCCTGACAGGGTTTACTGAAGCTTTCTTT. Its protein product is CASSLTGFTEAFF.

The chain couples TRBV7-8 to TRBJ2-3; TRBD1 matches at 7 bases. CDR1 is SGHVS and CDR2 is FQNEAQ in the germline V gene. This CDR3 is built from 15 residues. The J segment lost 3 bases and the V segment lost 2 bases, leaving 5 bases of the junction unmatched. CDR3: CASSLLRGRTDTQYF. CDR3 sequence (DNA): TGTGCCAGCAGCTTACTTAGGGGGCGGACAGATACGCAGTATTTT. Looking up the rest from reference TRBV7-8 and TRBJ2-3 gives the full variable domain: GAGVSQSPRYKVAKRGQDVALRCDPISGHVSLFWYQQALGQGPEFLTYFQNEAQLDKSGLPSDRFFAERPEGSVSTLKIQRTQQEDSAVYLCASSLLRGRTDTQYFGPGTRLTVL.

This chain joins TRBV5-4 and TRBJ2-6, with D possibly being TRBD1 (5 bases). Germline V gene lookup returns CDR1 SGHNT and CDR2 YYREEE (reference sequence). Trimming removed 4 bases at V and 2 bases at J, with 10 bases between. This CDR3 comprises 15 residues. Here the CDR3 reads CASSPGHAGANVLTF. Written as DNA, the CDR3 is TGTGCCAGCAGCCCCGGACATGCTGGGGCCAACGTCCTGACTTTC.

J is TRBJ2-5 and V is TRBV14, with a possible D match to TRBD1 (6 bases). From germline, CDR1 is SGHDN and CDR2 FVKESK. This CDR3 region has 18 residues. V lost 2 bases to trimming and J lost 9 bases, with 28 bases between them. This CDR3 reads CASSQQRRRGWRYVAQYF. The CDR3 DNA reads TGTGCCAGCAGCCAACAACGGCGCAGGGGATGGCGATACGTAGCCCAGTACTTC.

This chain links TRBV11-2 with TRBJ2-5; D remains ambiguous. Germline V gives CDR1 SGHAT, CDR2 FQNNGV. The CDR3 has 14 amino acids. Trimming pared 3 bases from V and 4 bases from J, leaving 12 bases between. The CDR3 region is CASSFWSSAETQYF. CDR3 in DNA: TGTGCCAGCAGCTTTTGGAGTTCAGCAGAGACCCAGTACTTC.

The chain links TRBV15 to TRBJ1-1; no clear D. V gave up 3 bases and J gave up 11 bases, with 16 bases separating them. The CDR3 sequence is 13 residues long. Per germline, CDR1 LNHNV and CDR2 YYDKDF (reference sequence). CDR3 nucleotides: TGTGCCACCAGCAGGAAAGCCGGCCAAGGGGCTTTCTTT. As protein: CATSRKAGQGAFF.

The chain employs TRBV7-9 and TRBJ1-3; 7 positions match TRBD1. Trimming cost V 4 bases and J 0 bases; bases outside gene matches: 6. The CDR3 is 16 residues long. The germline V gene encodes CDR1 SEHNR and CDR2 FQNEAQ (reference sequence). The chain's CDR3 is CASSSGTAYSGNTIYF. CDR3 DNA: TGTGCCAGCAGCTCCGGGACAGCTTACTCTGGAAACACCATATATTTT.

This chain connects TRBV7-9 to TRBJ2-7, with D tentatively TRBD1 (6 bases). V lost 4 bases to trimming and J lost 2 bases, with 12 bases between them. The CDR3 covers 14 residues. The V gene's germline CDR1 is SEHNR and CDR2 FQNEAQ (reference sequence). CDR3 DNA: TGTGCCAGCAGCTCTAGGACAGCAGCCTACGAGCAGTACTTC. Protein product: CASSSRTAAYEQYF.

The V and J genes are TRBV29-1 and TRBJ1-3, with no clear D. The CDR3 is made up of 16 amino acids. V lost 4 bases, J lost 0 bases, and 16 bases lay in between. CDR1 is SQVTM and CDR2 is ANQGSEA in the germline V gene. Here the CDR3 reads CSVVSRMDSSGNTIYF. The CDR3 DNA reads TGCAGCGTTGTCTCTCGAATGGACTCCTCTGGAAACACCATATATTTT.

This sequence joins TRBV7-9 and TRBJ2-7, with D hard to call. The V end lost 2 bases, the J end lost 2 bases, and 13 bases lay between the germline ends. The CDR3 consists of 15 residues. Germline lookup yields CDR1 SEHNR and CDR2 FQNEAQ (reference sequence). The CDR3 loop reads CASSLIGFGTYEQYF. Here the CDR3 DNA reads TGTGCCAGCAGCTTAATAGGGTTCGGCACCTACGAGCAGTACTTC.

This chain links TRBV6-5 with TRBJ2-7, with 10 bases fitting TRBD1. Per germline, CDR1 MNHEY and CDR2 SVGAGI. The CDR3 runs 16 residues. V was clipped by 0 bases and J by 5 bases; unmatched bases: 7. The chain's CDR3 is CASSYSLRQGANEQYF. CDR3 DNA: TGTGCCAGCAGTTACTCCCTACGACAGGGGGCCAACGAGCAGTACTTC.

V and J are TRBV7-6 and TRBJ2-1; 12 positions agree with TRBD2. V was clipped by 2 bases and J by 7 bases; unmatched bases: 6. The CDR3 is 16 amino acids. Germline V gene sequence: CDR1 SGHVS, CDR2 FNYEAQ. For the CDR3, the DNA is TGTGCCAGCAGCTTATCTAGCGGGAGGGCCTTGAATGAGCAGTTCTTC. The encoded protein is CASSLSSGRALNEQFF.

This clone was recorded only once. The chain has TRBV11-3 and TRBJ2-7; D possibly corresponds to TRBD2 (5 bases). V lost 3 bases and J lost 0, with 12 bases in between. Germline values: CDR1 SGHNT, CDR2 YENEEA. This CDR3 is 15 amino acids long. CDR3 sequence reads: CASSFSSGSSYEQYF. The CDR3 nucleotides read TGTGCCAGCAGCTTTTCGAGCGGAAGCTCCTACGAGCAGTACTTC.